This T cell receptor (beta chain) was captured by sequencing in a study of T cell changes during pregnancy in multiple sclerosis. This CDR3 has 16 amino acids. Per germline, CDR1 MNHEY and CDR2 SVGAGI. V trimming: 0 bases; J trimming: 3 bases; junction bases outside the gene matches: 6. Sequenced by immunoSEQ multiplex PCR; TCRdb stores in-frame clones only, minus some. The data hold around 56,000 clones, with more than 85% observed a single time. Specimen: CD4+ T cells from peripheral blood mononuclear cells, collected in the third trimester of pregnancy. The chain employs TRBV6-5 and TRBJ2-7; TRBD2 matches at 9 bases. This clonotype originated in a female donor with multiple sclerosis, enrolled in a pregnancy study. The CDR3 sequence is CASSYSSAGGLYEQYF. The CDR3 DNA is TGTGCCAGCAGTTACTCGTCGGCGGGGGGGCTCTACGAGCAGTACTTC.